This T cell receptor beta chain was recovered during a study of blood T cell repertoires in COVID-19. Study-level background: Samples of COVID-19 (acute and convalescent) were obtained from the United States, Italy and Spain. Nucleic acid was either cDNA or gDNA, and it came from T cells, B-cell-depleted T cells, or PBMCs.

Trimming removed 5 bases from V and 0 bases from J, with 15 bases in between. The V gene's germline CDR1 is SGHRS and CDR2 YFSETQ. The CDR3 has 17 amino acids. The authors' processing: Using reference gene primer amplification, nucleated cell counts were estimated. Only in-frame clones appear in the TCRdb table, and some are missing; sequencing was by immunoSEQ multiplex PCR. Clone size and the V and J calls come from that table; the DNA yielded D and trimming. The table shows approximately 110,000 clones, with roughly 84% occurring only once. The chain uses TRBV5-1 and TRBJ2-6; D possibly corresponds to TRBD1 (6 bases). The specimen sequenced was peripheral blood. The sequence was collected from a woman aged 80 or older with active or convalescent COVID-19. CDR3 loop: CASRPGQSFSGANVLTF. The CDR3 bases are TGCGCCAGCAGGCCGGGACAAAGTTTCTCTGGGGCCAACGTCCTGACTTTC.